The subject of this entry is one T cell receptor beta chain. The source of the sample is a study of control samples from healthy donors and cancer patients. Using immunoSEQ multiplex PCR, the repertoire was profiled, and TCRdb retains in-frame clones only, with some absent. Here the sample spans tens of thousands of clones, approximately 90% being singletons. This CDR3 is built from 15 residues. Per the germline V gene, CDR1 is SQVTM and CDR2 is ANQGSEA. The receptor was isolated from a man between 40 and 49 years old with colorectal cancer. The material sequenced was PBMCs. The genes are TRBV29-1 and TRBJ2-1; 10 bases agree with TRBD2. The CDR3 nucleotides read TGCGCAGCGCTTATATCTAGCGGGAGTTCAGATGAGCAGTTCTTC. Residues: CAALISSGSSDEQFF.